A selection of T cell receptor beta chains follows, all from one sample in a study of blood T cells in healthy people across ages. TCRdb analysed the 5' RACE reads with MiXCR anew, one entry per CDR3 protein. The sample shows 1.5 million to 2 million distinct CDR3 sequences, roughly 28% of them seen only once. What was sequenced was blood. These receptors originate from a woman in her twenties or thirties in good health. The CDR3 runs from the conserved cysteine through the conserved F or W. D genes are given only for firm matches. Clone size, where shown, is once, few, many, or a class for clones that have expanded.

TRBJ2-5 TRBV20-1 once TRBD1 TGCAGTGTCTCACAGGGGGAGACCCAGTACTTC CSVSQGETQYF
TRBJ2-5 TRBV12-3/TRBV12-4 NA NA TGTGCCAGCAGTCGGCCCCCGGGTGAGCAGTACTTC CASSRPPGEQYF
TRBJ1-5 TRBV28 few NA TGTGCCGGGCGGGTGGGGAACAGCAATCAGCCCCAGCATTTT CAGRVGNSNQPQHF
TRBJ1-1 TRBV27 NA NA TGTGCCAGCAAGAGATTGAACACTGAAGCTTTCTTT CASKRLNTEAFF
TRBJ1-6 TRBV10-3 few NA TGTGCCATCAGTGAATCAGTCGTTCGGTCACCCCTCCACTTT CAISESVVRSPLHF
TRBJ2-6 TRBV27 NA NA TGTGCCAGCAGTCCCCATACACAACCTGGGGCCAACGTCCTGACTTTC CASSPHTQPGANVLTF
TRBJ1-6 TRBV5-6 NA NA TGTGCCAGCAGCCACAGAAGCTCCTATAATTCACCCCTCCACTTT CASSHRSSYNSPLHF
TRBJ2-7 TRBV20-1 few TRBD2 TGCAGTGCTAGAGATTCTGGAGCGGGAGTTTCCGAGCAGTACTTC CSARDSGAGVSEQYF
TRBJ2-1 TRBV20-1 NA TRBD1 TGCAGTGCCGGGACAGGGGGCTTGTTTGTTGTCAATGAGCAGTTCTTC CSAGTGGLFVVNEQFF
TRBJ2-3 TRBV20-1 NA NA TGCAGTGCGCCGGTGAGCACAGATACGCAGTATTTT CSAPVSTDTQYF
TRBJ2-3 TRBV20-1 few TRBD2 TGCAGTGCTAGAGGAGGACTAGCGGGAGCCCCAGATACGCAGTATTTT CSARGGLAGAPDTQYF
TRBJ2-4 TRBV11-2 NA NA TGTGCCAGCAGCCGAAGAGGAGGGACAGCACAAAGGGGGACTGGGGAGCAGTACTTC CASSRRGGTAQRGTGEQYF
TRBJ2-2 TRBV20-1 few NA TGCAGTGGTCAGGGGCCAAGTCCCGGGGAGCTGTTTTTT CSGQGPSPGELFF
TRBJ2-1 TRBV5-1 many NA TGCGCCAGCAGCTTAATTAGACAGAGATCCTACAATGAGCAGTTCTTC CASSLIRQRSYNEQFF
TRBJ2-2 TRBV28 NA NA TGTGCCAGCAGTCTCCGGGACGGCGCGAACACCGGGGAGCTGTTTTTT CASSLRDGANTGELFF
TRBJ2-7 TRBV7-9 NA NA TGTACCAGCAGCCCAATAGGGGTATCGTACGAGCAGTACTTC CTSSPIGVSYEQYF
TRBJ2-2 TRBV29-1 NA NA TGCAGCGTAGTGACAGGCGGGAACACCGGGGAGCTGTTTTTT CSVVTGGNTGELFF
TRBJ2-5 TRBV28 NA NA TGTGCCAGCAGTAACGGACCCAAGGCAGAGTACTTC CASSNGPKAEYF
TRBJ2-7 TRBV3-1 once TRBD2 TGTGCCAGCAGCCGCCGGACTAGCGGCTTATACGAGCGGTACTTC CASSRRTSGLYERYF
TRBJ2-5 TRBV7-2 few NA TGTGCCAGCACCTCGTATGTTGGAGAGACCCAGTACTTC CASTSYVGETQYF
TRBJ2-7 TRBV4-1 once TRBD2 TGCGCCAGCAGCCAATCGACTAGCGGGGGGGCGTACAATGAGCAGTACTTC CASSQSTSGGAYNEQYF
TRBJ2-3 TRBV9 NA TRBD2 TGTGCCAACAGCGCCGGGTCTAGCGGGACGGCAGATACGCAGTATTTT CANSAGSSGTADTQYF
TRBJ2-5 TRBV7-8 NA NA TGTGCCAGCAGCTACGGGCCTGAGGAGACCCAGTACTTC CASSYGPEETQYF
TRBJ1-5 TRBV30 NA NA TGTGCCTGGAGGCCCAGGGCAGGGCCTAATCAGCCCCAGCATTTT CAWRPRAGPNQPQHF
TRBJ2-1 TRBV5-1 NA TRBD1 TGCGCCAGCAGCCCGACCGGACAGGGGATTTACAATGAGCAGTTCTTC CASSPTGQGIYNEQFF
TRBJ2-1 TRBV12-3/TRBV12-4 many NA TGTGCCAGCATTGTGGGGCAGGGCTCCTACAATGAGCAGTTCTTC CASIVGQGSYNEQFF
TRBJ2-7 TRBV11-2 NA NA TGTGCCAGCGGGGCACGGGGACAACTCCGCGAGCAGTACTTC CASGARGQLREQYF
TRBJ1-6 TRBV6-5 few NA TGTGCCAGCAGTTTGGCGGACCGGACTAATTCACCCCTCCACTTT CASSLADRTNSPLHF
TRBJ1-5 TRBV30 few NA TGTGCCTGGAACCGACGGGGTAGCAATCAGCCCCAGCATTTT CAWNRRGSNQPQHF
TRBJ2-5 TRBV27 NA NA TGTGCCAGCAGTTTATCTTCGGACCAAGGGACCCAGTACTTC CASSLSSDQGTQYF
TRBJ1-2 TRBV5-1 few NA TGCGCCAGCAGCTCCTCCGACAGCTCTGGCTACACCTTC CASSSSDSSGYTF
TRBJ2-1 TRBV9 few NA TGTGCCAGCAGCGTATCGGGACCAGATGGGCAGTTCTTC CASSVSGPDGQFF
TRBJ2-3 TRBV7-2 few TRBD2 TGTGCCAGCAGCCCCGGGGCGGGAGGGAGGTCAGATACGCAGTATTTT CASSPGAGGRSDTQYF
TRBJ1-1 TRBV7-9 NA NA TGTGCCAGCAGCCGGCCCCAGGTGGGGAACACTGAAGCTTTCTTT CASSRPQVGNTEAFF
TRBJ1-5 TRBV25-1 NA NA TGTGCCAGCGGTCCCACGGGGGTCGTTCAGCCCCAGCATTTT CASGPTGVVQPQHF
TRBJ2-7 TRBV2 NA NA TGTGCCAGCAGGGGTACCAACGAGCAGTACTTC CASRGTNEQYF
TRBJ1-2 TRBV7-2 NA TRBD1 TGTGCCAGCAGCTTAGGGACAGGGTCTCTCTATGGCTACACCTTC CASSLGTGSLYGYTF
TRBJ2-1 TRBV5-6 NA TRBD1 TGTGCCAGCAGCTCACCGACAGGGCCGGTTCTCGTGGATGAGCAGTTCTTC CASSSPTGPVLVDEQFF
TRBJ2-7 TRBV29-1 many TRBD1 TGCAGCGTTGTACGTGCTGGGACAGGGAGTTACGAGCAGTACTTC CSVVRAGTGSYEQYF
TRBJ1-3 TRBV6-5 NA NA TGTGTCAGCAGTTACACCCGGCGGAGAGGGGTTCAGGGAAACACCATATATTTT CVSSYTRRRGVQGNTIYF
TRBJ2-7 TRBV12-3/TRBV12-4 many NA TGTGCCAGCAGTTTAGCTGTGAGAGTGGGCGAGCAGTACTTC CASSLAVRVGEQYF
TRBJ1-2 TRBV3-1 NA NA TGTGCCAGCAGCCAAGATAGGGGGGCGGCTACCCATGGCTACACCTTC CASSQDRGAATHGYTF
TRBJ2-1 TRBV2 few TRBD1 TGTGCCAGCAGTGGGACAGGGGGTTCATTGGATGAGCAGTTCTTC CASSGTGGSLDEQFF
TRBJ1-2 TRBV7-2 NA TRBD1 TGTGCCAGCAGCCCCCGGGACAGTCTTTATTATGGCTACACCTTC CASSPRDSLYYGYTF
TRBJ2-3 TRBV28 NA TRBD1 TGTGCCTGCAGCCATCGACAGGGTGATGATACGCAGTATTTT CACSHRQGDDTQYF
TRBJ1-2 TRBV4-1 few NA TGCGCCAGCAGCCAAGATAACAGTAGGTATAAGGGCTACACCTTC CASSQDNSRYKGYTF
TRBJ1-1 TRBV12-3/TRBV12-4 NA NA TGTGCCAGCAGTTTTGGTGGGGGGGCGGACACTGAAGCTTTCTTT CASSFGGGADTEAFF
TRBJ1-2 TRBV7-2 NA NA TGTGCCAGCAGCCTATACACAGAGTATGGCTACACCTTC CASSLYTEYGYTF
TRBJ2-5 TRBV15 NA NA TGTGCCACGGGAAAATACCGGGACGCAGGTTGGGCAAAAAAAGAGACCCAGTACTTC CATGKYRDAGWAKKETQYF
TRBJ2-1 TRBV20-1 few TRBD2 TGCAGTGCTAGAGATCACACGGCTGGACTAGCGGGACTCCAGTTCTTC CSARDHTAGLAGLQFF
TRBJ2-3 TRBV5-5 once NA TGTGCCAGCAGCGAGCAGGGAATCACAGATACGCAGTATTTT CASSEQGITDTQYF
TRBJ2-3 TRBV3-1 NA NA TGTGCCAGCAGCCAAGGCGGACTGTCCACAGATACGCAGTATTTT CASSQGGLSTDTQYF
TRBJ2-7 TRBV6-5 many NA TGTGCCAGCAATAGGGACACCAGCTCCTACGAGCAGTACTTC CASNRDTSSYEQYF
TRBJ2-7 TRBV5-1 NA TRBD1 TGCGCCAGCAGGATCGAAGGGGGCCACTACGAGCAGTACTTC CASRIEGGHYEQYF
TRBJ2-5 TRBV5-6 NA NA TGTGCCAGCAGCGGTGACCCGGCGGAGACCCAGTACTTC CASSGDPAETQYF
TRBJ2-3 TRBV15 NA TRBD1 TGTGCCATCAGCAGTCGGACAGGGAGAGATACGCAGTATTTT CAISSRTGRDTQYF
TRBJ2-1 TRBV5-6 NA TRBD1 TGTGCCACAAACAGGGGGCTCAATGAGCAGTTCTTC CATNRGLNEQFF
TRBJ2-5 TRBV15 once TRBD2 TGTGCCACCAGCCGGGCCGGGACTAGCGTCTACAATGAGCAGTACTTC CATSRAGTSVYNEQYF
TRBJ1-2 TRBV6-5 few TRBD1 TGTGCCGGCAGTTACTCTCCCCCAACAGGGGGACGGGGCTACACCTTC CAGSYSPPTGGRGYTF
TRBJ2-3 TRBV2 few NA TGTGCCAGCAGTCGGACGGCTACCACAGATACGCAGTATTTT CASSRTATTDTQYF